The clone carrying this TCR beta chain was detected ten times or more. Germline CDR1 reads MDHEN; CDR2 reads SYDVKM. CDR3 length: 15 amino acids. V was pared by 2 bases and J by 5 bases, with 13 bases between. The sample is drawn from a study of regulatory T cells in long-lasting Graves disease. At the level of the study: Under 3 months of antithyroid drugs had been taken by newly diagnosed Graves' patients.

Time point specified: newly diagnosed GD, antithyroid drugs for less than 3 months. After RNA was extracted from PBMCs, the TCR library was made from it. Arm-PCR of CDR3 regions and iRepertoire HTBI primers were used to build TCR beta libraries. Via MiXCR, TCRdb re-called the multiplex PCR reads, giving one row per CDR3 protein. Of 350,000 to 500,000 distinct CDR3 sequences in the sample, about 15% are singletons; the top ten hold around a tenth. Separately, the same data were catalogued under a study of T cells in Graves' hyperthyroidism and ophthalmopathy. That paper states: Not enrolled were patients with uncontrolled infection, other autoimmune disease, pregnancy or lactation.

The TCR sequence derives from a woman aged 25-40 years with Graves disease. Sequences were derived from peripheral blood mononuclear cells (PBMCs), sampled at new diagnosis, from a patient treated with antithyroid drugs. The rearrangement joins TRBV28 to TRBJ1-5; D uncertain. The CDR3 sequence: CASSLGGGIHQPQHF. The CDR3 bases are TGTGCCAGCAGTTTAGGTGGAGGGATCCATCAGCCCCAGCATTTT.